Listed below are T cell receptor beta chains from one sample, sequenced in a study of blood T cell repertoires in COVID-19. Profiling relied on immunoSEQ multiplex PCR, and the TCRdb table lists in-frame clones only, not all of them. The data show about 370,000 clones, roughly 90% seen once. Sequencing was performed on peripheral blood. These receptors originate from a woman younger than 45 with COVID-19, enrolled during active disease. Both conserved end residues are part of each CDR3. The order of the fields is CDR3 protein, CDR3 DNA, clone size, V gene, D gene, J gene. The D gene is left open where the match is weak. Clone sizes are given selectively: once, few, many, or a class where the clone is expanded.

CDR3 protein: CASTRSGQGSNEQFF; CDR3 DNA: TGTGCCAGCACGCGTTCGGGACAGGGATCCAATGAGCAGTTCTTC; clone size: .; V gene: TRBV28; D gene: TRBD1; J gene: TRBJ2-1
CDR3 protein: CASSQNRGSTEAFF; CDR3 DNA: TGCGCCAGCAGCCAAAACAGGGGTAGCACTGAAGCTTTCTTT; clone size: .; V gene: TRBV4-3; D gene: TRBD1; J gene: TRBJ1-1
CDR3 protein: CASSYTGMETQYF; CDR3 DNA: TGTGCCAGCAGTTACACAGGGATGGAGACCCAGTACTTC; clone size: .; V gene: TRBV6-5; D gene: .; J gene: TRBJ2-5
CDR3 protein: CASSLGVRTSGTGELFF; CDR3 DNA: TGTGCCAGCAGCTTAGGAGTGAGGACTAGCGGGACCGGGGAGCTGTTTTTT; clone size: .; V gene: TRBV7-9; D gene: TRBD2; J gene: TRBJ2-2
CDR3 protein: CASSPLQGGNQPQHF; CDR3 DNA: TGTGCCAGCTCACCATTACAGGGAGGCAATCAGCCCCAGCATTTT; clone size: .; V gene: TRBV18; D gene: .; J gene: TRBJ1-5
CDR3 protein: CASSPGEQETQYF; CDR3 DNA: TGTGCCAGCTCACCGGGAGAACAAGAGACCCAGTACTTC; clone size: .; V gene: TRBV18; D gene: .; J gene: TRBJ2-5
CDR3 protein: CASSESIWPGQGADNSPLHF; CDR3 DNA: TGCGCCAGCAGTGAGTCGATTTGGCCGGGACAGGGGGCAGATAATTCACCCCTCCACTTT; clone size: .; V gene: TRBV10-2; D gene: TRBD1; J gene: TRBJ1-6
CDR3 protein: CASSLASTGPNYGYTF; CDR3 DNA: TGTGCCAGCAGCTTAGCTTCCACAGGCCCTAACTATGGCTACACCTTC; clone size: .; V gene: TRBV7-8; D gene: .; J gene: TRBJ1-2
CDR3 protein: CASSQDIPSRGGEQYF; CDR3 DNA: TGCGCCAGCAGCCAAGATATTCCCTCACGGGGTGGCGAGCAGTACTTC; clone size: .; V gene: TRBV4-3; D gene: .; J gene: TRBJ2-7
CDR3 protein: CASRDGGETQYF; CDR3 DNA: TGTGCCAGCAGGGACGGGGGGGAGACCCAGTACTTC; clone size: .; V gene: TRBV12-3/TRBV12-4; D gene: TRBD2; J gene: TRBJ2-5
CDR3 protein: CASSLSGPSTGELFF; CDR3 DNA: TGTGCCAGCAGCTTATCAGGTCCCTCCACCGGGGAGCTGTTTTTT; clone size: once; V gene: TRBV7-9; D gene: .; J gene: TRBJ2-2
CDR3 protein: CASSLVVLGPDGYTF; CDR3 DNA: TGTGCCAGCAGCTTAGTAGTTCTGGGGCCGGATGGCTACACCTTC; clone size: .; V gene: TRBV7-9; D gene: .; J gene: TRBJ1-2
CDR3 protein: CASSLEGQGARPNYGYTF; CDR3 DNA: TGTGCCAGCAGCTTAGAAGGTCAGGGGGCGCGCCCTAACTATGGCTACACCTTC; clone size: .; V gene: TRBV11-2; D gene: TRBD1; J gene: TRBJ1-2
CDR3 protein: CASSPIPNRGLGNEKLFF; CDR3 DNA: TGTGCCAGCAGCCCTATCCCAAACAGGGGGCTAGGTAATGAAAAACTGTTTTTT; clone size: .; V gene: TRBV6-2/TRBV6-3; D gene: TRBD1; J gene: TRBJ1-4
CDR3 protein: CASSQSQGNTGELFF; CDR3 DNA: TGTGCCAGCAGCCAGTCCCAGGGAAACACCGGGGAGCTGTTTTTT; clone size: .; V gene: TRBV4-2; D gene: .; J gene: TRBJ2-2
CDR3 protein: CASSPDRGPYEQYF; CDR3 DNA: TGTGCCAGCAGTCCCGACAGGGGGCCCTACGAGCAGTACTTC; clone size: .; V gene: TRBV27; D gene: TRBD1; J gene: TRBJ2-7
CDR3 protein: CASSTVRGMRYEQYF; CDR3 DNA: TGTGCCAGCAGCACCGTCAGGGGAATGCGCTACGAGCAGTACTTC; clone size: .; V gene: TRBV21-1; D gene: .; J gene: TRBJ2-7
CDR3 protein: CASSLAGSVGGLDYTF; CDR3 DNA: TGCGCCAGCAGCTTGGCGGGAAGCGTGGGTGGCTTGGACTACACCTTC; clone size: .; V gene: TRBV5-1; D gene: .; J gene: TRBJ1-2
CDR3 protein: CASSTGQVETQYF; CDR3 DNA: TGCGCCAGCAGCACCGGACAGGTAGAGACCCAGTACTTC; clone size: .; V gene: TRBV5-1; D gene: TRBD1; J gene: TRBJ2-5